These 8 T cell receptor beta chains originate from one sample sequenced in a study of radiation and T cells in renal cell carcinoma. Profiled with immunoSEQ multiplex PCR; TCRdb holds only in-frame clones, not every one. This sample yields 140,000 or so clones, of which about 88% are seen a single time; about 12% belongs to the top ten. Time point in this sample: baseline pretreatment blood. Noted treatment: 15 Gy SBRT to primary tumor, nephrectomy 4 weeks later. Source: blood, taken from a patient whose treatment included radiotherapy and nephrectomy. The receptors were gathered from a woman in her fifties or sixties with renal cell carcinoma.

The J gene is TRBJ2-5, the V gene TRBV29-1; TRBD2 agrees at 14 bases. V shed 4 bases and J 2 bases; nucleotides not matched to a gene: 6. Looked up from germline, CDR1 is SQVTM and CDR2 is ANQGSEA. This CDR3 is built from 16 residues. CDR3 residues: CSVGGLAGATQETQYF. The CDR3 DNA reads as TGCAGCGTTGGGGGACTAGCGGGGGCGACACAAGAGACCCAGTACTTC.

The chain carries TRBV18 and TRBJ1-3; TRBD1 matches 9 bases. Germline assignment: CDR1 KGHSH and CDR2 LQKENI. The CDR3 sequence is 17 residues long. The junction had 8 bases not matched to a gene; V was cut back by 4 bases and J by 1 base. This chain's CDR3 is CASSLGQGGKSGNTIYF. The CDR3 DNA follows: TGTGCCAGCTCACTGGGACAGGGTGGAAAGTCTGGAAACACCATATATTTT.

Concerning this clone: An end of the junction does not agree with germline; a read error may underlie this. The CDR3 sequence: CASSYVQVPHF. In nucleotides, the CDR3 is TGTGCCAGCAGTTACGTCCAGGTTCCGCACTTC. V gene TRBV6-5 combines with J gene TRBJ2-7; D unresolved. The CDR3 loop spans 11 amino acids. Germline CDR1 reads MNHEY; CDR2 reads SVGAGI.

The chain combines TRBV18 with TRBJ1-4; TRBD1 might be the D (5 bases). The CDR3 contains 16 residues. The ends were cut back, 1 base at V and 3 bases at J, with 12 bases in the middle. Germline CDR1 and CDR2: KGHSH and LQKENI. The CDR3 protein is CASSPRRGAANEKLFF. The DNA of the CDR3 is TGTGCCAGCTCACCACGGCGAGGGGCTGCTAATGAAAAACTGTTTTTT. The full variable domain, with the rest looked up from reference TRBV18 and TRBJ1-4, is NAGVMQNPRHLVRRRGQEARLRCSPMKGHSHVYWYRQLPEEGLKFMVYLQKENIIDESGMPKERFSAEFPKEGPSILRIQQVVRGDSAAYFCASSPRRGAANEKLFFGSGTQLSVL.

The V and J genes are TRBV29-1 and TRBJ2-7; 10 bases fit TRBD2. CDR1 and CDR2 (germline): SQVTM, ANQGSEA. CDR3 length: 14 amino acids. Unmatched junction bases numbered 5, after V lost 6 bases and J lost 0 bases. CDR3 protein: CSVAGLAASYEQYF. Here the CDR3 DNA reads TGCAGCGTCGCAGGACTAGCGGCCTCCTACGAGCAGTACTTC.

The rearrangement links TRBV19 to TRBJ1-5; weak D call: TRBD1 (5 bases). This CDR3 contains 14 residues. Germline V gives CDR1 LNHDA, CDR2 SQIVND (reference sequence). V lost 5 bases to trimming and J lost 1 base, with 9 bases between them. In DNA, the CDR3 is TGTGCCAGTAGTCCCGACAGAAGCAATCAGCCCCAGCATTTT. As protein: CASSPDRSNQPQHF.

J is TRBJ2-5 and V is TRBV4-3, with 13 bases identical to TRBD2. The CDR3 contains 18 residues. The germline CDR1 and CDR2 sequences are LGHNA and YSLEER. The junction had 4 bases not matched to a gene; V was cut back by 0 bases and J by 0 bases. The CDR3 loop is CASSQDLLAGGNQETQYF. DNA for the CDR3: TGCGCCAGCAGCCAAGATTTACTAGCGGGGGGGAACCAAGAGACCCAGTACTTC.

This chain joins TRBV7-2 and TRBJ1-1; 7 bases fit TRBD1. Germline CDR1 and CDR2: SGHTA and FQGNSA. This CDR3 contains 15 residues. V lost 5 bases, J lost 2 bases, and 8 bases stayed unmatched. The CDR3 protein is CASSLQGGGNTEAFF. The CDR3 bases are TGTGCCAGCAGCCTGCAGGGGGGAGGAAACACTGAAGCTTTCTTT. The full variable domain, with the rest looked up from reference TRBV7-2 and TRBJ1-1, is GAGVSQSPSNKVTEKGKDVELRCDPISGHTALYWYRQSLGQGLEFLIYFQGNSAPDKSGLPSDRFSAERTGGSVSTLTIQRTQQEDSAVYLCASSLQGGGNTEAFFGQGTRLTVV.